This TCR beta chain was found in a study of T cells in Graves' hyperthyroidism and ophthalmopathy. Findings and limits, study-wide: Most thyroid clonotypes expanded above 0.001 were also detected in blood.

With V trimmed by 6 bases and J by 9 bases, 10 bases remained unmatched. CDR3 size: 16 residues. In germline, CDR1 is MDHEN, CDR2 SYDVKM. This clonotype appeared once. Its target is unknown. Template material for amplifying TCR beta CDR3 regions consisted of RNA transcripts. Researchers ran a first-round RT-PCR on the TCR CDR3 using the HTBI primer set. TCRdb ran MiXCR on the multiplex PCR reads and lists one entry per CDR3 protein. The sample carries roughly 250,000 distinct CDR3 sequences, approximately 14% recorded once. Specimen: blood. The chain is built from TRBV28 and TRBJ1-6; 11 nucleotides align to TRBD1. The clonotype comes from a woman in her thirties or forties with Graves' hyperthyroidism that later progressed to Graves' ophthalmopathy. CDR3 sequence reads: CASSTGTGGRSSPLHF. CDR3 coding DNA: TGTGCCAGCAGCACCGGGACAGGGGGAAGAAGTTCACCCCTCCACTTT. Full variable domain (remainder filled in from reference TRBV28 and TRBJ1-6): DVKVTQSSRYLVKRTGEKVFLECVQDMDHENMFWYRQDPGLGLRLIYFSYDVKMKEKGDIPEGYSVSREKKERFSLILESASTNQTSMYLCASSTGTGGRSSPLHFGNGTRLTVT.